This TCR beta chain was obtained from a study of OX40 agonist ivuxolimab in advanced cancers. Study background: Partial responses occurred in Three dose-escalation patients, one with hepatocellular carcinoma and two with cutaneous melanoma.

The CDR3 sequence is 15 residues long. Per the germline V gene, CDR1 is SGHTA and CDR2 is FQGNSA. V was shortened by 5 bases and J by 0 bases, with 12 bases between the two germline ends. Some clones are missing from TCRdb's copy, which holds only in-frame ones; the method was immunoSEQ multiplex PCR. The table records under 95,000 clones, about four fifths of them present only once. Of note for this clone: Its antigen is not known.

Systemic immunosuppression or autoimmune disease history was grounds to exclude patients. Notes on the study in general: Within 6 weeks, CD4+ and CD8+ blood T cells expanded clonally at 0.1 to 3.0 mg/kg. Which antigen the expanded peripheral T cells recognized is unknown.

This TCR came from an adult with an advanced solid tumor such as melanoma, head and neck, liver or kidney cancer. The rearrangement joins TRBV7-2 to TRBJ2-3; D is perhaps TRBD1 (6 bases). The specimen comprised CD4+ or CD8+ T cells sorted from blood, sampled in a trial of the OX40 agonist ivuxolimab. CDR3: CASSAGTGSTDTQYF. The CDR3 nucleotides are TGTGCCAGCAGCGCCGGAACAGGGAGCACAGATACGCAGTATTTT.